Given below is one TCR beta chain in context. The antigen is unknown. The data originate from a study of T cell repertoires in cytomegalovirus infection. Overall study: Recently identified HLA-C-restricted CMV epitopes were used, and well-studied HLA-B-restricted CMV epitopes were used as well. CMV infection together with matching HLA type was indicated by public TCR beta signatures.

Study results and limitations: Adding up the frequency of public TCR beta families identified people who carried CMV plus the relevant HLA. In two of eight donors, the top clonotype was HLA-C-restricted CMV-specific.

CDR1 SGHVS and CDR2 FQNEAQ come from the germline V gene. There are 14 residues in the CDR3. The V and J ends lost 5 bases and 5 bases, in that order; junction bases with no gene match: 5. TCRdb redid the calling of the reads with MiXCR, one entry per CDR3 protein. The data show 450,000 to 600,000 distinct CDR3 sequences, with approximately 46% seen just once and about two fifths held by the top ten. The chain carries TRBV7-8 and TRBJ1-2, with TRBD1 matching over 10 bases. The sequence was collected from a human donor in good health (CMV status not recorded). Some clones in this sample may be carry-over from other donors' samples. The input for sequencing was cultured PBMCs, taken from culture after CMV antigen stimulation. The DNA for the CDR3 is TGTGCCAGCAGCCGCGTGGACAGGGGGTATGGCTACACCTTC. Its protein is CASSRVDRGYGYTF.